Each of the 7 T cell receptor beta chains below was sequenced from the same sample in a study of blood T cell repertoires in COVID-19. Sequencing was performed with immunoSEQ multiplex PCR; in TCRdb, only in-frame clones are kept and a portion is missing. The sample lists about 340,000 clones; 92% were seen once. The sequenced sample was PBMCs or T cells enriched from blood (not recorded which). The origin of the receptors is a young woman who had recovered from COVID-19.

The chain recombines TRBV4-1 with TRBJ1-2; the D gene is possibly TRBD1 (5 bases). Trimming removed 1 base at V and 4 bases at J, with 13 bases between. CDR1 is MGHRA, CDR2 YSYEKL, per germline. This CDR3 is 15 amino acids long. CDR3 DNA sequence: TGCGCCAGCAGCCAAGTTGGAGGGGAACCCTATGGCTACACCTTC. Its translation is CASSQVGGEPYGYTF.

The rearrangement links TRBV27 to TRBJ2-5; no firm D call. Trimming shortened V by 4 bases and J by 3 bases, and 15 bases separated the two germline ends. Per the germline V gene, CDR1 is MNHEY and CDR2 is SMNVEV (reference sequence). The length of the CDR3 is 15 residues. The CDR3: CASSSIRKIEETQYF. The CDR3 nucleotides read TGTGCCAGCAGTTCGATCAGAAAAATCGAAGAGACCCAGTACTTC.

The rearrangement links TRBV3-1 (or the pseudogene TRBV3-2) to TRBJ2-3; 9 bases are shared with TRBD2. V dropped 5 bases and J dropped 10; count of bases not matched to a gene: 4. Germline values: CDR1 LGHDT, CDR2 YNNKEL (reference sequence). This CDR3 comprises 12 residues. The CDR3 DNA reads as TGTGCCAGCAGCTTAGCGGGAGTGGCGCAGTATTTT. The encoded protein is CASSLAGVAQYF.

The J gene is TRBJ2-4, the V gene TRBV11-1, with D possibly matching TRBD1 (6 bases). Trimming removed 1 base at V and 0 bases at J, with 10 bases between. The CDR3 contains 16 residues. Germline values: CDR1 SGHAT, CDR2 FQDESV (reference sequence). The CDR3 sequence is CASSLDGRGAKNIQYF. Written as DNA, the CDR3 is TGTGCCAGCAGCTTAGACGGCAGGGGAGCCAAAAACATTCAGTACTTC.

The gene calls are TRBV10-3 and TRBJ2-5, with 7 bases aligning to TRBD2. This CDR3 region has 13 residues. In germline, CDR1 is ENHRY, CDR2 SYGVKD. V lost 11 bases to trimming and J lost 1 base; unmatched junction nucleotides: 7. The CDR3 loop reads CAVATGGQETQYF. For the CDR3, the DNA is TGTGCCGTCGCGACGGGGGGCCAAGAGACCCAGTACTTC.

This chain joins TRBV11-2 and TRBJ2-7; 7 bases align to TRBD2. The CDR3 length is 14 residues. CDR1 and CDR2 from the germline V gene are SGHAT and FQNNGV. V shed 5 bases and J 6 bases; nucleotides not matched to a gene: 10. In nucleotides, the CDR3 is TGTGCCAGCAGCGGGACGAGCGGGAACCTCGAGCAGTACTTC. Protein: CASSGTSGNLEQYF.

This sequence joins TRBV7-2 and TRBJ2-4, with 9 bases identical to TRBD2. This CDR3 spans 17 amino acids. Germline V gene data show CDR1 as SGHTA and CDR2 as FQGNSA. V shed 3 bases, J shed 1 base, and the junction held 7 bases outside the gene matches. CDR3 bases: TGTGCCAGCAGCTTCCTGCGGGGGGGCCGGGCCAAAAACATTCAGTACTTC. Translation: CASSFLRGGRAKNIQYF.